This T cell receptor (beta chain) emerged from a study of response to subunit inactivated influenza vaccine. The CDR3 has 14 residues. Per germline, CDR1 MNHEY and CDR2 SVGAGI. V was clipped by 2 bases and J by 7 bases, with 12 bases between them. This clonotype was recorded many times. TCRdb independently ran MiXCR on the RT-PCR reads; one entry per CDR3 protein. The table records about 480,000 distinct CDR3 sequences, 10% to 15% of them present only once. Sequenced here: PBMCs from blood, sampled 40 to 50 days after vaccination. The clonotype was recovered from a man in his forties or fifties who received an inactivated influenza vaccine. The chain combines TRBV6-5 with TRBJ2-1, with D possibly matching TRBD2 (5 bases). CDR3 residues: CASSYDYSRNEQFF. CDR3 DNA: TGTGCCAGCAGTTACGACTATTCCAGAAATGAGCAGTTCTTC.